The 5 T cell receptor beta chains given below trace back to one sample, sequenced in a study of CD8+ T cells in alopecia areata. Indicated treatment: oral pan-JAK inhibitor, 5-10 mg twice daily. cDNA prepared by RNA extraction and subsequent reverse transcription served as the template for sequencing. Libraries were prepared by immunoSEQ multiplex PCR; TCRdb keeps only in-frame clonotypes and omits some of them. The sample holds under 95,000 clones, 70% to 80% seen once. The sample was CD8+ T cells sorted from blood, taken at week 44, from a patient treated with tofacitinib. These receptors all stem from a human donor with alopecia areata.

V usage is TRBV6-6 and J usage is TRBJ2-3; possible D gene TRBD1, 5 bases. The CDR3 totals 16 residues. Trimming removed 7 bases at V and 0 bases at J, with 17 bases between. CDR1 is MNHNY and CDR2 is SVGAGI in the germline V gene (reference sequence). In DNA, the CDR3 is TGTGCCAGCACCGTATCAGGGCGGCGGAGCACAGATACGCAGTATTTT. Amino acids: CASTVSGRRSTDTQYF.

This chain links TRBV7-2 with TRBJ2-1; D call uncertain. The CDR3 has 13 amino acids. Trimming took 6 bases from V and 8 from J, leaving 14 bases between them. Germline V gives CDR1 SGHTA, CDR2 FQGNSA. CDR3 protein: CASRTTWADEQFF. Written as DNA, the CDR3 is TGTGCCAGCAGGACCACCTGGGCGGATGAGCAGTTCTTC.

The CDR3 protein is CASSIGGPYEQYF. DNA for the CDR3: TGCGCCAGCAGCATAGGGGGTCCCTACGAGCAGTACTTC. The V gene is TRBV5-1, the J gene TRBJ2-7; possible D gene TRBD1, 6 bases. V was cut by 4 bases and J by 2 bases, with 10 bases left in between. This CDR3 has 13 amino acids. Germline loops: CDR1 SGHRS, CDR2 YFSETQ.

The gene calls are TRBV29-1 and TRBJ1-1; perhaps TRBD1 as D (5 bases). Germline V lookup: CDR1 SQVTM, CDR2 ANQGSEA. V was cut by 4 bases and J by 4 bases, with 7 bases left in between. CDR3 length equals 11 residues. The CDR3 DNA sequence: TGCAGCGTTGGTGGGGCCACTGAAGCTTTCTTT. It yields the protein CSVGGATEAFF.

The chain recombines TRBV14 with TRBJ2-1, with 10 bases that match TRBD1. The V and J ends lost 1 base and 2 bases, in that order; junction bases with no gene match: 8. Germline-derived CDR1 and CDR2 are SGHDN and FVKESK. This CDR3 spans 18 amino acids. The CDR3 region is CASSQGSSGTGAYNEQFF. In nucleotides, the CDR3 is TGTGCCAGCAGCCAAGGATCTTCCGGGACAGGGGCCTACAATGAGCAGTTCTTC.